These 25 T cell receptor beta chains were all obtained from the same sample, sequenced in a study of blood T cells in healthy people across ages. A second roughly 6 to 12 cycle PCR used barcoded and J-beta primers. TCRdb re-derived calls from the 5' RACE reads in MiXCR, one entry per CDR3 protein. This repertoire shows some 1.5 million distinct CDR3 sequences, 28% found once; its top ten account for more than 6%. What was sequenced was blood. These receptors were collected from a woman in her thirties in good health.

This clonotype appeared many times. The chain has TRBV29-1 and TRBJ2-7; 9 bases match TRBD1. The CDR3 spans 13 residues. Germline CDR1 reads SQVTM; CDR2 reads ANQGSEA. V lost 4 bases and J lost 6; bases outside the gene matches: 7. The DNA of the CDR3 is TGCAGCGTTGGACTGACAGGGGGGGTCGAGCAGTACTTC. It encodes CSVGLTGGVEQYF.

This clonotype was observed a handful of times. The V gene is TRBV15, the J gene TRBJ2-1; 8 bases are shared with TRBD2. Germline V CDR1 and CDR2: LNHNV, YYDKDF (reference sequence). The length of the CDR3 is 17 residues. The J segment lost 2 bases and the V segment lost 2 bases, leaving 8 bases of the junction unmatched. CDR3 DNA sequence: TGTGCCACCAGCAGAAACAGCGGGAGCCGAACCTACAATGAGCAGTTCTTC. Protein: CATSRNSGSRTYNEQFF. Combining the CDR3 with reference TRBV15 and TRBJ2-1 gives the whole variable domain DAMVIQNPRYQVTQFGKPVTLSCSQTLNHNVMYWYQQKSSQAPKLLFHYYDKDFNNEADTPDNFQSRRPNTSFCFLDIRSPGLGDTAMYLCATSRNSGSRTYNEQFFGPGTRLTVL.

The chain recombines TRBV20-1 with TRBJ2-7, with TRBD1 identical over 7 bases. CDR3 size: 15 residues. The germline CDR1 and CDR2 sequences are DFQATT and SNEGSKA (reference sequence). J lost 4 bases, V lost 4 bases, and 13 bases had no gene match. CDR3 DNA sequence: TGCAGTGCTACGAGATCCGGGACAGACGGTTACGAGCAGTACTTC. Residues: CSATRSGTDGYEQYF.

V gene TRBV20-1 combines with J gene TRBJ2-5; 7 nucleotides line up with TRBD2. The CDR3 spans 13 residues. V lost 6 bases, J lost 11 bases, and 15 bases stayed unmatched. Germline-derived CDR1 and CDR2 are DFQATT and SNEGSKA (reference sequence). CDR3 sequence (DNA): TGCAGTGCCCCGGACCGGGCGGGAGTGGTGCAGTACTTC. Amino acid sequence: CSAPDRAGVVQYF.

Here the CDR3 reads CASGLVIGPRGGNNEQFF. The CDR3 DNA reads as TGTGCTAGTGGTTTGGTAATCGGCCCGCGGGGGGGGAACAATGAGCAGTTCTTC. The V call is TRBV12-5, the J call TRBJ2-1; 9 positions agree with TRBD2. The J segment lost 5 bases and the V segment lost 0 bases, leaving 11 bases of the junction unmatched. Germline values: CDR1 LGHNT, CDR2 FRNRAP. The CDR3 length is 18 residues.

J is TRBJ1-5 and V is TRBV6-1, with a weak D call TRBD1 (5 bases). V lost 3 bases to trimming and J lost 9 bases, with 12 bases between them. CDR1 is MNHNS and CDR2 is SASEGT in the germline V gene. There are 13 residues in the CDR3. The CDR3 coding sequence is TGTGCCAGCAGTGAGCAGGGATCGCGGCCCCAGCATTTT. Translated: CASSEQGSRPQHF.

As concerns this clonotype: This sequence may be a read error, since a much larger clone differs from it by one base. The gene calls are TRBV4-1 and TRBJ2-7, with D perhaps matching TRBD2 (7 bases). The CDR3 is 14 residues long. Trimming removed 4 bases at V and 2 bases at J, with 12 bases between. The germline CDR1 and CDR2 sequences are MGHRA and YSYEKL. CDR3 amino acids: CASSPGGPAYEQYF. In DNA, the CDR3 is TGCGCCAGCAGCCCCGGGGGGCCCGCCTACGAGCAGTACTTC.

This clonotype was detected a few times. The CDR3 sequence is CASRLRSELFF. In DNA form, the CDR3 reads TGTGCCAGCAGGCTCCGGAGCGAGCTGTTTTTT. The rearrangement uses TRBV12-3 or TRBV12-4 and TRBJ2-2; D gene unclear. V lost 6 bases to trimming and J lost 11 bases, with 10 bases between them. The CDR3 is 11 residues long.

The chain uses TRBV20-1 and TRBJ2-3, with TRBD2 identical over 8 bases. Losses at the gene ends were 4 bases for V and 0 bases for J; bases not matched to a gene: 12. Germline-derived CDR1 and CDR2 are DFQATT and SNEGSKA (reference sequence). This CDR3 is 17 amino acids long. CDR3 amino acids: CSAKDLSSGGSTDTQYF. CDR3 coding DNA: TGCAGTGCTAAGGACCTCTCATCGGGAGGGAGCACAGATACGCAGTATTTT.

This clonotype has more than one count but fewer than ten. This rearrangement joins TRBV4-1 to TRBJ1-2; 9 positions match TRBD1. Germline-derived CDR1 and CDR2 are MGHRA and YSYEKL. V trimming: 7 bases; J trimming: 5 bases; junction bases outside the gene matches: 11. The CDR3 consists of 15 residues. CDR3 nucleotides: TGCGCCAGCACCCGGACAGGGGACGGAGTGTATGGCTACACCTTC. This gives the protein CASTRTGDGVYGYTF.

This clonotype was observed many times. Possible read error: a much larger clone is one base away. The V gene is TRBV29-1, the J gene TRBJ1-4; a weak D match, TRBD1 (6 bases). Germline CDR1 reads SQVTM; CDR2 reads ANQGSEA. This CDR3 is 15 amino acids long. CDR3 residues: CSVPSPGTPEGKRFF. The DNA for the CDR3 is TGCAGCGTCCCGAGTCCGGGGACACCGGAGGGAAAACGGTTTTTT. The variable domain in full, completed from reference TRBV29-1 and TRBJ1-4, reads SAVISQKPSRDICQRGTSLTIQCQVDSQVTMMFWYRQQPGQSLTLIATANQGSEATYESGFVIDKFPISRPNLTFSTLTVSNMSPEDSSIYLCSVPSPGTPEGKRFFGSGTQLSVL.

CDR3 sequence: CASSLTGRAPEAFF. DNA for the CDR3: TGCGCCAGCAGCCTGACAGGAAGGGCCCCTGAAGCTTTCTTT. V and J are TRBV5-1 and TRBJ1-1; TRBD1 is a possible D gene (6 bases). Germline CDR1 reads SGHRS; CDR2 reads YFSETQ. Between the trimmed V and J ends, which lost 4 bases and 6 bases, there was a span of 16 bases. This CDR3 is 14 amino acids long. Combining the CDR3 with reference TRBV5-1 and TRBJ1-1 gives the whole variable domain KAGVTQTPRYLIKTRGQQVTLSCSPISGHRSVSWYQQTPGQGLQFLFEYFSETQRNKGNFPGRFSGRQFSNSRSEMNVSTLELGDSALYLCASSLTGRAPEAFFGQGTRLTVV.

CDR3 sequence reads: CASSFRGYEQYV. The CDR3 region has the DNA TGTGCCAGCAGTTTCAGGGGGTACGAGCAGTACGTC. V usage is TRBV27 and J usage is TRBJ2-7; TRBD1 agrees at 7 bases. V lost 3 bases and J lost 4; bases outside the gene matches: 0. In germline, CDR1 is MNHEY, CDR2 SMNVEV (reference sequence). The CDR3 loop spans 12 amino acids.

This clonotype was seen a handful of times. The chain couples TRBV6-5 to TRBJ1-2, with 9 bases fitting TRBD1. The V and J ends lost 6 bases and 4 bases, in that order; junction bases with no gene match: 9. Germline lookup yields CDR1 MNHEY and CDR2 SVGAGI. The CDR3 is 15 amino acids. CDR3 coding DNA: TGTGCCAGCAGACCCGGGACAGGGACGGGCTATGGCTACACCTTC. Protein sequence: CASRPGTGTGYGYTF.

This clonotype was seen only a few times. The CDR3 region has the DNA TGTGCCAGCAGTCAGACTAGCGGGGTCAGCACAGATACGCAGTATTTT. Its translation is CASSQTSGVSTDTQYF. The V gene is TRBV11-2, the J gene TRBJ2-3; 11 positions agree with TRBD2. This CDR3 has 16 amino acids. Germline CDR1 SGHAT, CDR2 FQNNGV. Trimming at V came to 6 bases and at J to 0 bases, leaving 5 bases not matched to a gene.

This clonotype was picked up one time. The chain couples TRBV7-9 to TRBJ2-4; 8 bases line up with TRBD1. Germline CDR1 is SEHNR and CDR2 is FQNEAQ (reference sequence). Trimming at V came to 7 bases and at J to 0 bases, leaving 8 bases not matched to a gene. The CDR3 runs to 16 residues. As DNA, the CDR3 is TGTGCCAGCACGTCGGACAGGGTGGCAGCCAAAAACATTCAGTACTTC. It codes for CASTSDRVAAKNIQYF.

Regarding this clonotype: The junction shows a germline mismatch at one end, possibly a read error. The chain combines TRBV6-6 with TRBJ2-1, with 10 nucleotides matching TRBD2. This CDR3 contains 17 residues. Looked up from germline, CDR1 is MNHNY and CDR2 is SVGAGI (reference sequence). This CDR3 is CASSYERRAGGLDERFF. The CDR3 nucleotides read TGTGCCAGCAGTTACGAGAGAAGAGCGGGGGGGCTCGATGAGCGGTTCTTC.

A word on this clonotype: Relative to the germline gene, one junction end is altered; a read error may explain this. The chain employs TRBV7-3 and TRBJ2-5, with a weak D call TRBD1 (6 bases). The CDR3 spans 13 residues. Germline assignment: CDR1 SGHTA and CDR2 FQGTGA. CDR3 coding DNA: TGTACCAGCAGCCCGGGGACATCGGAGACCCAGTACTTC. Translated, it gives CTSSPGTSETQYF.

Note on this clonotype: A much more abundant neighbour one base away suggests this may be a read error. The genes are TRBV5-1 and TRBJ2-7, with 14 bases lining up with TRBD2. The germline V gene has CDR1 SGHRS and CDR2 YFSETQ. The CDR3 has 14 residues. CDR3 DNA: TGCACCAGCAGCGCGGGACTAGCGGGAGTCGAGCAGTACTTC. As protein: CTSSAGLAGVEQYF.

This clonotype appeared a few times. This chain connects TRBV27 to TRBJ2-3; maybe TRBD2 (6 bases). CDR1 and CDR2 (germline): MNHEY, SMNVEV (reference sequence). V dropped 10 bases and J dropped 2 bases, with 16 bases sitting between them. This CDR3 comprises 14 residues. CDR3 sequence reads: CATRYGLHTDTQYF. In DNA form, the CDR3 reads TGTGCCACCAGATACGGACTACACACAGATACGCAGTATTTT.

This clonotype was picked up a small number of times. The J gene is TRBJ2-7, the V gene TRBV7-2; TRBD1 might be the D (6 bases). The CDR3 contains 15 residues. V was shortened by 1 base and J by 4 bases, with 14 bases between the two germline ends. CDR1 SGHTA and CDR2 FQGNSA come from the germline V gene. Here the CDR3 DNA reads TGTGCCAGCAGCTTAGTAGTGACAGGCATATACGAGCAGTACTTC. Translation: CASSLVVTGIYEQYF.

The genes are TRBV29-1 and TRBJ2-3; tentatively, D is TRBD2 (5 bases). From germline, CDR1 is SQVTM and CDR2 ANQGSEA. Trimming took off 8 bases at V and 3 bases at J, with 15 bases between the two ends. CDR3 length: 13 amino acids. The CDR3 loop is CSTTRVGTDTQYF. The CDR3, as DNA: TGCAGCACTACGAGGGTTGGGACAGATACGCAGTATTTT.

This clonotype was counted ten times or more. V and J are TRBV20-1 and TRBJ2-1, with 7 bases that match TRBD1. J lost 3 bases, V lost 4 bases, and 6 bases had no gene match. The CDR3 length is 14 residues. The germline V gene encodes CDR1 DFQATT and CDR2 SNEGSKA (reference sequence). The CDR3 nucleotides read TGCAGTGCTACCGGGACAGCCGTCTACAATGAGCAGTTCTTC. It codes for CSATGTAVYNEQFF.

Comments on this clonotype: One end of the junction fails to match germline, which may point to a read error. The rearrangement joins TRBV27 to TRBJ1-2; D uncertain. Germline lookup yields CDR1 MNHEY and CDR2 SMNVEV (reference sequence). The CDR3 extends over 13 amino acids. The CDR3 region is CASSSSPNCGYTF. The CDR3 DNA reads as TGTGCCAGCAGTTCTAGTCCTAACTGTGGCTACACCTTC.

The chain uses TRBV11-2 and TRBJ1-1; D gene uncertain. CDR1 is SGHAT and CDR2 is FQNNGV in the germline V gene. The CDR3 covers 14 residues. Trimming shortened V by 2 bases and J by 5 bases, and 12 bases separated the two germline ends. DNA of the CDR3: TGTGCCAGCAGCTTACATCCCAGAACAACTGAAGCTTTCTTT. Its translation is CASSLHPRTTEAFF.